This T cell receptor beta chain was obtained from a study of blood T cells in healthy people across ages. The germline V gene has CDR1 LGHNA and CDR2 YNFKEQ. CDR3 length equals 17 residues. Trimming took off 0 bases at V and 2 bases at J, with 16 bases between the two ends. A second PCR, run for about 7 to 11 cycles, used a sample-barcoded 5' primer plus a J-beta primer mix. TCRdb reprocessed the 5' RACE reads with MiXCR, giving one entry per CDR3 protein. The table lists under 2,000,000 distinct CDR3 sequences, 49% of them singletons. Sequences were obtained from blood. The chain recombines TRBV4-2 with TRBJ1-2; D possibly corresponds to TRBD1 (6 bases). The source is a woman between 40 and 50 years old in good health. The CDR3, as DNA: TGTGCCAGCAGCCAAGATAGACTGACAGGCGAAAACTATGGCTACACCTTC. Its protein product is CASSQDRLTGENYGYTF.